This T cell receptor (beta chain) was retrieved from a study of tumor and adjacent non-tumor tissue in lung cancer. Study as a whole: Histology: 12 adenocarcinoma, a couple of squamous cell carcinoma, 1 small cell lung cancer. Overall study findings and caveats: Top 100 clones took a larger repertoire share in normal lung. Tumor tissue had significantly higher TCR diversity than normal lung.

This CDR3 has 17 residues. Germline assignment: CDR1 SGHNT and CDR2 YENEEA. As to this clonotype: Its specificity is not known. No conserved phenylalanine or tryptophan is present at the end of the CDR3, so a read error is the likely explanation.

The template was RNA from unsorted bulk tissue. Between August and November 2014, newly diagnosed, chemotherapy-naive lung cancer patients underwent thoracic surgery in China. Three rounds of nested PCR, following a modified ARM-PCR protocol, produced the TCRbeta library. MiXCR, run by TCRdb on the multiplex PCR reads, gives a single entry per CDR3 protein. Counted here are over 130,000 distinct CDR3 sequences, around 67% occurring once; the ten biggest clones make up about 18%. Sample: lung tumor tissue. The chain couples TRBV11-3 to TRBJ2-1; 8 bases map to TRBD2. The clonotype comes from a man between 60 and 75 years old with small cell lung cancer. The CDR3 spells CARSSGLTGGPYNEQFL. CDR3 in DNA: TGTGCCAGGAGCTCGGGACTAACGGGAGGGCCCTACAATGAGCAGTTCCTC.